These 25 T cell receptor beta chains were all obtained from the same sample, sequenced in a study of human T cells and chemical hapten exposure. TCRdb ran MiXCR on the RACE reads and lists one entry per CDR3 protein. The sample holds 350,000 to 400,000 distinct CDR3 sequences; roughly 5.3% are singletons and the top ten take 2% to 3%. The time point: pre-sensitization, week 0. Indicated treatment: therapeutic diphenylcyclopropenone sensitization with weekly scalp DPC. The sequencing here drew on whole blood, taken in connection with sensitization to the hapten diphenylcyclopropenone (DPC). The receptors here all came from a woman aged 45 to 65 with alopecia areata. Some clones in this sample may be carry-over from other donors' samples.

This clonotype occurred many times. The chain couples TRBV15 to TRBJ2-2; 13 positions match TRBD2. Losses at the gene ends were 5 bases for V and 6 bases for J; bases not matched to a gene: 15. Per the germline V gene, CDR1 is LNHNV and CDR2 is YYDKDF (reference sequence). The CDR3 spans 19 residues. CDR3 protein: CATSLGTSGDLRGSGELFF. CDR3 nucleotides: TGTGCCACCAGCCTCGGGACTAGCGGGGATTTGAGGGGATCCGGGGAGCTGTTTTTT. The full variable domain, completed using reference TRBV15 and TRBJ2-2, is DAMVIQNPRYQVTQFGKPVTLSCSQTLNHNVMYWYQQKSSQAPKLLFHYYDKDFNNEADTPDNFQSRRPNTSFCFLDIRSPGLGDTAMYLCATSLGTSGDLRGSGELFFGEGSRLTVL.

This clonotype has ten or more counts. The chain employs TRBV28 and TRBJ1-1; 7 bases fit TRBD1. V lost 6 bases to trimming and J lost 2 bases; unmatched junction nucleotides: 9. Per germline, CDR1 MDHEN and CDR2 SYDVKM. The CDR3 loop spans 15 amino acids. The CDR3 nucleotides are TGTGCCAGCAGAAGCCCGGGACAGATCAACACTGAAGCTTTCTTT. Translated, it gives CASRSPGQINTEAFF.

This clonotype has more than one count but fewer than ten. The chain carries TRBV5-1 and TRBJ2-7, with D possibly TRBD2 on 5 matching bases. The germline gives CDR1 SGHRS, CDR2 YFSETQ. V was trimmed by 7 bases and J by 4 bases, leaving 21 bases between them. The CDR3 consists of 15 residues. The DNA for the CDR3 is TGCGCCAGCCGTGTTGGCGCGGACTTTATGTACGAGCAGTACTTC. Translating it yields CASRVGADFMYEQYF.

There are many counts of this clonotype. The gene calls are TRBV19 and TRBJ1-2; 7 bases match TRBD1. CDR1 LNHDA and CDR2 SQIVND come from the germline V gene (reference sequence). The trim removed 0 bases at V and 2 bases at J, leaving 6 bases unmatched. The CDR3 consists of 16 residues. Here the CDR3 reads CASSIDTTGKNYGYTF. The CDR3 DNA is TGTGCCAGTAGTATAGACACGACAGGGAAGAACTATGGCTACACCTTC.

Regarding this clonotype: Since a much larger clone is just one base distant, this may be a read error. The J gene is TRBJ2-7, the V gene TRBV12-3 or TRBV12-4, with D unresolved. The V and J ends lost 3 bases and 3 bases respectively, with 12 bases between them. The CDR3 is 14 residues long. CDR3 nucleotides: TGTGCCAGCAGTTTCCCCGTGGCTTTCTACGAGCAGTACTTC. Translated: CASSFPVAFYEQYF.

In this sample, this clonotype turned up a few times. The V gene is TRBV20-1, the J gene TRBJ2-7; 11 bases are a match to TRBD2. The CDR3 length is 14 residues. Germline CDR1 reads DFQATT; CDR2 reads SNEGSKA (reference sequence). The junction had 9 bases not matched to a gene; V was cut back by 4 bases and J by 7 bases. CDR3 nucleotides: TGCAGTGCTATAGGTAGCGGGAGGGCCGGGGAGCAGTACTTC. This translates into CSAIGSGRAGEQYF.

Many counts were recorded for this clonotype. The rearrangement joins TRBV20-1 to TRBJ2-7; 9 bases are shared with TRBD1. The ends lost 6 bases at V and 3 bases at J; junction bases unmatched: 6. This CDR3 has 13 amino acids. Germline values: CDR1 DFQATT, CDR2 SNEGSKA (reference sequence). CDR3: CSAEKDRGYEQYF. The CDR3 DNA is TGCAGTGCCGAAAAGGACAGGGGCTACGAGCAGTACTTC.

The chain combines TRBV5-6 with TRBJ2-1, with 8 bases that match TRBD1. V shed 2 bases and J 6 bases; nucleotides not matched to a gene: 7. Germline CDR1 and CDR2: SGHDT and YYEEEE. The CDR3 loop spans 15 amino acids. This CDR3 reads CASSFGQGVGNEQFF. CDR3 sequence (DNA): TGTGCCAGCAGCTTTGGACAGGGAGTGGGCAATGAGCAGTTCTTC.

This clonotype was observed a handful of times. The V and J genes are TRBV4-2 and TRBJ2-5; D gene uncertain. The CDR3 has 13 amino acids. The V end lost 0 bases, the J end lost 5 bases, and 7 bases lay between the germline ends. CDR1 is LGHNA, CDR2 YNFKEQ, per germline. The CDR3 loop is CASSQEQSETQYF. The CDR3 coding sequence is TGTGCCAGCAGCCAAGAACAGAGCGAGACCCAGTACTTC.

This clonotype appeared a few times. The CDR3 region is CASSQGSRGTGAEQYF. In DNA, the CDR3 is TGTGCCAGCAGCCAAGGTTCGAGGGGGACGGGCGCCGAGCAGTACTTC. The V and J genes are TRBV3-1 and TRBJ2-7; D is possibly TRBD1 (6 bases). Deletions cut 1 base from V and 6 bases from J, with 19 bases between. Germline lookup yields CDR1 LGHDT and CDR2 YNNKEL (reference sequence). This CDR3 comprises 16 residues.

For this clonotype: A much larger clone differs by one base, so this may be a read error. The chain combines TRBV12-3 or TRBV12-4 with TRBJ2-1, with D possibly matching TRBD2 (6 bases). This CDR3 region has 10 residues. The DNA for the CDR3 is TGTGCCGGCAGCCGGGGGGAGCAGTTCTTC. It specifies CAGSRGEQFF.

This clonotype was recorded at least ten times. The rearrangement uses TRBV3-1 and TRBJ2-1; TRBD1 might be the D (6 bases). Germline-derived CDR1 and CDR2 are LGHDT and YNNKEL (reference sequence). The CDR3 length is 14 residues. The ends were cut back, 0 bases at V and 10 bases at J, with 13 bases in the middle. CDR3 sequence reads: CASSQEWGRNEQFF. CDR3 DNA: TGTGCCAGCAGCCAAGAATGGGGGCGGAACGAGCAGTTCTTC.

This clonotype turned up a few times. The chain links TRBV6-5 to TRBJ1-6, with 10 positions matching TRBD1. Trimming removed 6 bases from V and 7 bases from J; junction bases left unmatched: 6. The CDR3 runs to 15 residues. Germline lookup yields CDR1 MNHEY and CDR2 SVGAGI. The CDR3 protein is CASRVDRGKNSPLHF. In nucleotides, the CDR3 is TGTGCCAGCAGGGTGGACAGGGGGAAAAATTCACCCCTCCACTTT.

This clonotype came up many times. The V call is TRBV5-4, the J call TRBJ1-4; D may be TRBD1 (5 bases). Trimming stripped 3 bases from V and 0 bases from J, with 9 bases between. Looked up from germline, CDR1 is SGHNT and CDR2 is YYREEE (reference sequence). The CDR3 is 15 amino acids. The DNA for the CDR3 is TGTGCCAGCAGCTCCTCGACAGCAACTAATGAAAAACTGTTTTTT. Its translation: CASSSSTATNEKLFF.

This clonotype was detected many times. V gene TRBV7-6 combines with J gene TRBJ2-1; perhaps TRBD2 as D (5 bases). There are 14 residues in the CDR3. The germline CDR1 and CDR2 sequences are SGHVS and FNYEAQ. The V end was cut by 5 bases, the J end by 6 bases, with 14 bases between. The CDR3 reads CASSQLGAVNEQFF. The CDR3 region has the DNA TGTGCCAGCAGCCAGCTGGGAGCAGTCAATGAGCAGTTCTTC. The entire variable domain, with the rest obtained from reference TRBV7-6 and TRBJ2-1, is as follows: GAGVSQSPRYKVTKRGQDVALRCDPISGHVSLYWYRQALGQGPEFLTYFNYEAQQDKSGLPNDRFSAERPEGSISTLTIQRTEQRDSAMYRCASSQLGAVNEQFFGPGTRLTVL.

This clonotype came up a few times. CDR3: CASSLDPSGQGADEQFF. CDR3 nucleotides: TGTGCCAGCAGCTTGGACCCCTCGGGACAGGGGGCCGATGAGCAGTTCTTC. The genes are TRBV7-9 and TRBJ2-1, with TRBD1 matching over 12 bases. The CDR3 totals 17 residues. Germline V lookup: CDR1 SEHNR, CDR2 FQNEAQ (reference sequence). V dropped 3 bases and J dropped 8; count of bases not matched to a gene: 11.

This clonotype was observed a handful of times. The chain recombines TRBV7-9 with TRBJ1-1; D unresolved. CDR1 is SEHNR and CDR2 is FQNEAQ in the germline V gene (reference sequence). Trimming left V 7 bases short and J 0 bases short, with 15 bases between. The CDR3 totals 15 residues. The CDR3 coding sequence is TGTGCCAGCACCAGAATGGGGTTTATGAACACTGAAGCTTTCTTT. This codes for CASTRMGFMNTEAFF.

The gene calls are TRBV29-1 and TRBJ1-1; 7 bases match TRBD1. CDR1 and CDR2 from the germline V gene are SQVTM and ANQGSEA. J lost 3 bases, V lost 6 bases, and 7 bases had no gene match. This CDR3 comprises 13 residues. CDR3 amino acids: CSVIQGWDTEAFF. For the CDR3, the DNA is TGCAGCGTGATACAGGGGTGGGACACTGAAGCTTTCTTT.

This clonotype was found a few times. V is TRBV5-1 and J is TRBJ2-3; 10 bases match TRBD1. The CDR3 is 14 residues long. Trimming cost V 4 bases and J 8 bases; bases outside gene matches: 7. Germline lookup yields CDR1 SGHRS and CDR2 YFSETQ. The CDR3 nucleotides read TGCGCCAGCAGCCAGGGACAGGGGCTGGGTACGCAGTATTTT. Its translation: CASSQGQGLGTQYF.

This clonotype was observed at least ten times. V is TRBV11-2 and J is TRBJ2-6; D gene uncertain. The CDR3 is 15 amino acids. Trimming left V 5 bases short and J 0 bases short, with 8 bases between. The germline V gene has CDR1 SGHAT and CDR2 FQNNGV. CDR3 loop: CASSPIFSGANVLTF. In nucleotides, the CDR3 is TGTGCCAGCAGCCCCATTTTCTCTGGGGCCAACGTCCTGACTTTC.

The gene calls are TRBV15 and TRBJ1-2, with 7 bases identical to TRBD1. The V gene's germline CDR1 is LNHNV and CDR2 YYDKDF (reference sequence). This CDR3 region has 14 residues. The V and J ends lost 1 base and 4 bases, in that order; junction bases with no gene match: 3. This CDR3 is CATSRGGTAYGYTF. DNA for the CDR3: TGTGCCACCAGCAGAGGGGGGACAGCCTATGGCTACACCTTC.

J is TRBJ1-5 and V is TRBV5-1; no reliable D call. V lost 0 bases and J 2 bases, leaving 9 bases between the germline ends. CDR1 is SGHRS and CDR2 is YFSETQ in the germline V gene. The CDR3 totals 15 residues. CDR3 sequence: CASSLGEGRNQPQHF. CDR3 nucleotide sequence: TGCGCCAGCAGCTTGGGGGAAGGTCGCAATCAGCCCCAGCATTTT.

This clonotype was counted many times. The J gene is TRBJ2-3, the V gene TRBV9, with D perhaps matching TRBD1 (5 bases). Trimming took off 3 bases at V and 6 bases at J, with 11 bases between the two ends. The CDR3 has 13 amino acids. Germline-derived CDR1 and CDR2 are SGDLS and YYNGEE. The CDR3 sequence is CASSAQGSDTQYF. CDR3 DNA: TGTGCCAGCAGCGCGCAGGGTTCGGATACGCAGTATTTT.

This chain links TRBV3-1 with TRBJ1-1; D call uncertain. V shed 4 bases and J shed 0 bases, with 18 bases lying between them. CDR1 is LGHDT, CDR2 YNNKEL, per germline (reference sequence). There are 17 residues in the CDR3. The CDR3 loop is CASSLSSLARMNTEAFF. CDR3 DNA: TGTGCCAGCAGCCTCTCGTCCCTGGCAAGAATGAACACTGAAGCTTTCTTT.

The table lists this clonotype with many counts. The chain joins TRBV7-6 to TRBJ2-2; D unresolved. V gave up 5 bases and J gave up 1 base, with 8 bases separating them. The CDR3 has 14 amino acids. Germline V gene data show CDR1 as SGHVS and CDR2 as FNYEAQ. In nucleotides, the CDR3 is TGTGCCAGCAGCCCCGAAGTGAACACCGGGGAGCTGTTTTTT. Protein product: CASSPEVNTGELFF.